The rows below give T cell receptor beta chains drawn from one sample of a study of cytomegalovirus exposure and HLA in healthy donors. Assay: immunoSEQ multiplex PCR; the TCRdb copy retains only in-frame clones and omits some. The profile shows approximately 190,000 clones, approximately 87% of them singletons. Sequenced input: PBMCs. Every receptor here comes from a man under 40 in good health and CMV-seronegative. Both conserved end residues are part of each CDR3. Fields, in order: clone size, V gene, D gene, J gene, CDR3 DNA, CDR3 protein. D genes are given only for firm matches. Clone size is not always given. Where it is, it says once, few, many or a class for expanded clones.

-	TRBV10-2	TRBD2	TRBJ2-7	TGCGCCAGCAGTGGGACTAGCATCCGCGGGGGGTCCTACGAGCAGTACTTC	CASSGTSIRGGSYEQYF
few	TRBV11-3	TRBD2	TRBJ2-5	TGTGCCAGCAGCCCCGGGACTAGCGGGAGCGTAAACCAAGAGACCCAGTACTTC	CASSPGTSGSVNQETQYF
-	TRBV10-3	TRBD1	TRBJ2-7	TGTGCCATCAGTGATCAGGTAACAGGGGGCTACGAGCAGTACTTC	CAISDQVTGGYEQYF
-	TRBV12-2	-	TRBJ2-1	TGTGCAAGTCGCTTAAAATTGGAGGGGAATGAGCAGTTCTTC	CASRLKLEGNEQFF
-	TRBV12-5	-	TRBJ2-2	TGTGCTAGTGGCCGGGGTGGGATCACCGGGGAGCTGTTTTTT	CASGRGGITGELFF
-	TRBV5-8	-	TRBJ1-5	TGTGCCAGCAGCGGGGGGAGGGGGAACCGCTATCAGCCCCAGCATTTT	CASSGGRGNRYQPQHF
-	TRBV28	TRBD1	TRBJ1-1	TGTGCCAGCAGTTTCAGGGGGCGGAGCACTGAAGCTTTCTTT	CASSFRGRSTEAFF
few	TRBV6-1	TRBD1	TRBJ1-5	TGTGCCAGCCATTACAGGGGGCCCCCGGGGCAGCCCCAGCATTTT	CASHYRGPPGQPQHF
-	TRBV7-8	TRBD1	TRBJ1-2	TGTGCCAGCAGCTTAAGGACAGGGAACTATGGCTACACCTTC	CASSLRTGNYGYTF
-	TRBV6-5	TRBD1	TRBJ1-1	TGTGCCAGCAGTTACTCAAGGGGGCTTTACACTGAAGCTTTCTTT	CASSYSRGLYTEAFF
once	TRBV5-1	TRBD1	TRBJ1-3	TGCGCCAGCAGCATTGAGGAGGCAGGGGGGCCAGGCACCATATATTTT	CASSIEEAGGPGTIYF
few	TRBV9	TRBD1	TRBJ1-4	TGTGCCAGCTGCCGGGATCTTCGACAGGGTGAAAAACTGTTTTTT	CASCRDLRQGEKLFF
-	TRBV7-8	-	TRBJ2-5	TGTGCCAGCAGCTGGGGGGGCTACCGAGGGGAGACCCAGTACTTC	CASSWGGYRGETQYF
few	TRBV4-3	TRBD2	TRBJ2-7	TGCGCCAGCAGCCGGGGGACTAGCGGGGGGCCGTTTGGGTCCTACGAGCAGTACTTC	CASSRGTSGGPFGSYEQYF
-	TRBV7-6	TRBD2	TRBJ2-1	TGTGCCAGCAGCTTAGTACTAGCGGGAGCGCGGAATGAGCAGTTCTTC	CASSLVLAGARNEQFF
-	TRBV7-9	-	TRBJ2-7	TGTTCCAGCAGCTTATATTTGGGGACAGAGCAGTACTTC	CSSSLYLGTEQYF
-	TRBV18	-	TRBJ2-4	TGTGCCAGCTCAAACCAAGGGGGCAAAAACATTCAGTACTTC	CASSNQGGKNIQYF
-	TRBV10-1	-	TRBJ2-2	TGCGCCAGCAAAACCTTTCGGTCGGGCACCGGGGAGCTGTTTTTT	CASKTFRSGTGELFF
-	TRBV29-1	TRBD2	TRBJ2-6	TGCAGCGTGACGGGGAGGGAGGATTACTCTGGGGCCAACGTCCTGACTTTC	CSVTGREDYSGANVLTF
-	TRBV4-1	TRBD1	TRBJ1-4	TGCGCCAGCAGCGAAAGGGACAGGGTGAATGAAAAACTGTTTTTT	CASSERDRVNEKLFF
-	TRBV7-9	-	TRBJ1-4	TGTGCCACTGGAAGGGGAGGCGGCGAAAAACTGTTTTTT	CATGRGGGEKLFF